One and the same sample provided the 14 T cell receptor beta chains below, sequenced in a study of blood T cell repertoires in COVID-19. TCRdb keeps only in-frame clones here, not all; method: immunoSEQ multiplex PCR. The table lists 300,000 to 400,000 clones, 75% to 90% of them singletons. Sequenced sample: peripheral blood. Receptor source: a woman aged 60-70 years with COVID-19, enrolled during active disease.

The chain has TRBV5-1 and TRBJ2-5, with a weak D call TRBD1 (5 bases). The V and J ends lost 2 bases and 5 bases respectively, with 10 bases between them. Germline lookup yields CDR1 SGHRS and CDR2 YFSETQ. The CDR3 length is 13 residues. The CDR3 loop reads CASSLRQRETQYF. DNA for the CDR3: TGCGCCAGCAGCTTAAGACAGAGGGAGACCCAGTACTTC.

The V call is TRBV20-1, the J call TRBJ2-5; perhaps TRBD2 as D (5 bases). Trimming cost V 5 bases and J 7 bases, with 11 bases left between them. The CDR3 sequence is 11 residues long. Per germline, CDR1 DFQATT and CDR2 SNEGSKA (reference sequence). The CDR3 DNA sequence: TGCAGTGCTGCAAGAGGGAGGACCCAGTACTTC. Translating it yields CSAARGRTQYF.

The chain has TRBV4-1 and TRBJ2-7; 8 nucleotides line up with TRBD2. J was trimmed by 3 bases and V by 1 base; bases with no gene match: 5. Germline loops: CDR1 MGHRA, CDR2 YSYEKL. The CDR3 runs to 15 residues. This CDR3 is CASSQASGGDYEQYF. CDR3 nucleotides: TGCGCCAGCAGCCAAGCCTCGGGGGGGGACTACGAGCAGTACTTC.

The rearrangement links TRBV7-7 to TRBJ2-4, with no clear D. The CDR3 runs 19 residues. Germline V gene sequence: CDR1 SSHAT, CDR2 FNYEAQ (reference sequence). V was trimmed by 1 base and J by 1 base, leaving 20 bases between them. The CDR3 region is CASSLGAWMDGLAKNIQYF. The CDR3 DNA is TGTGCCAGCAGCTTAGGGGCATGGATGGATGGTTTGGCCAAAAACATTCAGTACTTC.

Here the CDR3 reads CASSQEYRGDTEAFF. As DNA, the CDR3 is TGCGCCAGCAGCCAAGAATACAGGGGAGACACTGAAGCTTTCTTT. The rearrangement links TRBV4-3 to TRBJ1-1; 7 bases match TRBD1. V dropped 0 bases and J dropped 3; count of bases not matched to a gene: 4. Germline V CDR1 and CDR2: LGHNA, YSLEER. This CDR3 comprises 15 residues.

This chain uses TRBV27 with TRBJ1-2; a weak D match, TRBD1 (6 bases). CDR1 is MNHEY, CDR2 SMNVEV, per germline (reference sequence). There are 17 residues in the CDR3. V lost 7 bases and J 0 bases, leaving 21 bases between the germline ends. CDR3 residues: CASKSPGQKNTNYGYTF. The CDR3 coding sequence is TGTGCCAGCAAATCCCCGGGACAAAAAAATACTAACTATGGCTACACCTTC.

V usage is TRBV7-3 and J usage is TRBJ1-1; D unresolved. CDR1 is SGHTA and CDR2 is FQGTGA in the germline V gene. The CDR3 contains 13 residues. The V gene lost 2 bases and the J gene lost 4 bases, with 8 bases spanning the gap. This CDR3 reads CASSLALATEAFF. CDR3 nucleotides: TGTGCCAGCAGCTTAGCTTTGGCCACTGAAGCTTTCTTT.

This clone has just a few counts. The chain couples TRBV6-2 or TRBV6-3 to TRBJ1-5; D might be TRBD1 (5 bases). The ends were cut back, 7 bases at V and 2 bases at J, with 18 bases in the middle. Germline CDR1 reads MNHEY; CDR2 reads SVGEGT. The CDR3 totals 16 residues. This CDR3 is CASTPLGQGGNQPQHF. CDR3 DNA: TGTGCCAGCACCCCCCTAGGGCAGGGCGGCAATCAGCCCCAGCATTTT.

The chain uses TRBV5-1 and TRBJ2-5; the match to TRBD1 covers 11 bases. The length of the CDR3 is 16 residues. Germline loops: CDR1 SGHRS, CDR2 YFSETQ. Germline trimming cut 6 bases from V and 5 bases from J; bases unmatched to any gene: 12. The CDR3 spells CASTRTGQGEAETQYF. The CDR3 coding sequence is TGCGCCAGCACCCGGACGGGACAGGGGGAAGCGGAGACCCAGTACTTC. Full variable domain (remainder filled in from reference TRBV5-1 and TRBJ2-5): KAGVTQTPRYLIKTRGQQVTLSCSPISGHRSVSWYQQTPGQGLQFLFEYFSETQRNKGNFPGRFSGRQFSNSRSEMNVSTLELGDSALYLCASTRTGQGEAETQYFGPGTRLLVL.

The rearrangement links TRBV29-1 to TRBJ2-7, with TRBD1 as a possible D gene (6 bases). This CDR3 contains 12 residues. The germline CDR1 and CDR2 sequences are SQVTM and ANQGSEA. V lost 0 bases and J lost 13, with 16 bases in between. The CDR3 sequence is CSVEDGAGDLYF. CDR3 nucleotide sequence: TGCAGCGTTGAAGATGGTGCAGGGGATCTTTACTTC.

The chain has TRBV4-3 and TRBJ1-4, with a weak D call TRBD1 (5 bases). Germline-derived CDR1 and CDR2 are LGHNA and YSLEER. The V gene lost 3 bases and the J gene lost 4 bases, with 15 bases spanning the gap. The CDR3 contains 16 residues. The CDR3 nucleotides are TGCGCCAGCAGCCAGTCTGGGGGGAGACTTAATGAAAAACTGTTTTTT. Translated, it gives CASSQSGGRLNEKLFF.

This clone was observed a handful of times. This rearrangement joins TRBV18 to TRBJ1-1; possibly TRBD1 for D (5 bases). Germline CDR1 is KGHSH and CDR2 is LQKENI. V shed 5 bases and J shed 3 bases, with 10 bases lying between them. The CDR3 length is 13 residues. DNA of the CDR3: TGTGCCAGCTCAAAGCAAGGGGACACTGAAGCTTTCTTT. The encoded protein is CASSKQGDTEAFF.

In this sample, this clone turned up once. CDR3: CASSERGGRPYF. CDR3 sequence (DNA): TGTGCCAGCAGTGAAAGGGGGGGACGTCCGTACTTC. This rearrangement joins TRBV2 to TRBJ2-7, with D perhaps matching TRBD2 (7 bases). CDR1 and CDR2 (germline): SNHLY, FYNNEI. The V end was cut by 2 bases, the J end by 12 bases, with 14 bases between. This CDR3 region has 12 residues.

This clone was seen a few times. The V call is TRBV13, the J call TRBJ1-3, with no clear D. Germline-derived CDR1 and CDR2 are PRHDT and FYEKMQ (reference sequence). The CDR3 runs 16 residues. Trimming took off 5 bases at V and 0 bases at J, with 14 bases between the two ends. CDR3 residues: CASSAAGMSSGNTIYF. CDR3 in DNA: TGTGCCAGCAGCGCCGCCGGGATGAGCTCTGGAAACACCATATATTTT.